This T cell receptor beta chain appears in the sequencing data of a study of cytomegalovirus exposure and HLA in healthy donors. Points from the study as a whole: A later analysis found most CMV-associated TCR beta chains apparently HLA-restricted. Indistinguishable V segments such as TRBV6-2 and TRBV6-3 were excluded.

The J segment lost 2 bases and the V segment lost 1 base, leaving 5 bases of the junction unmatched. Germline V CDR1 and CDR2: SGHRS, YFSETQ. This CDR3 comprises 15 residues. PCR primers comprised 60 Vbeta and 13 Jbeta primers. The assay was immunoSEQ multiplex PCR, and TCRdb's table has in-frame clones only and misses some. The sample consists of 150,000 to 200,000 clones, approximately 86% of them appearing once. Note on this clone: The antigen is not known.

The specimen sequenced was PBMCs. This clonotype was sampled from a boy younger than 10 in good health and CMV-seronegative. The V gene is TRBV5-1, the J gene TRBJ1-2, with 7 bases identical to TRBD1. The CDR3 loop reads CASSLLTGWNYGYTF. For the CDR3, the DNA is TGCGCCAGCAGCTTGCTGACAGGGTGGAACTATGGCTACACCTTC.